This T cell receptor (beta chain) derives from a study of blood T cells in healthy people across ages. Trimming took off 4 bases at V and 0 bases at J, with 10 bases between the two ends. CDR3 size: 15 residues. The V gene's germline CDR1 is MNHEY and CDR2 SMNVEV (reference sequence). This clonotype has more than one count but fewer than ten. For the second PCR, which ran for about 7 to 12 cycles, a sample-barcoded 5' primer and a J-beta primer mix were used. TCRdb recomputed calls from the 5' RACE reads with MiXCR, one row per CDR3 protein. The sample gives around 800,000 distinct CDR3 sequences, 46% of which show up once; 18% is in the top ten.

The sequence was collected from a man older than 75 in good health. This chain links TRBV27 with TRBJ2-1; no reliable D call. Sequenced material: blood. CDR3 in amino acids: CASSSPWSSYNEQFF. The CDR3 DNA is TGTGCCAGCAGTTCTCCATGGAGCTCCTACAATGAGCAGTTCTTC.